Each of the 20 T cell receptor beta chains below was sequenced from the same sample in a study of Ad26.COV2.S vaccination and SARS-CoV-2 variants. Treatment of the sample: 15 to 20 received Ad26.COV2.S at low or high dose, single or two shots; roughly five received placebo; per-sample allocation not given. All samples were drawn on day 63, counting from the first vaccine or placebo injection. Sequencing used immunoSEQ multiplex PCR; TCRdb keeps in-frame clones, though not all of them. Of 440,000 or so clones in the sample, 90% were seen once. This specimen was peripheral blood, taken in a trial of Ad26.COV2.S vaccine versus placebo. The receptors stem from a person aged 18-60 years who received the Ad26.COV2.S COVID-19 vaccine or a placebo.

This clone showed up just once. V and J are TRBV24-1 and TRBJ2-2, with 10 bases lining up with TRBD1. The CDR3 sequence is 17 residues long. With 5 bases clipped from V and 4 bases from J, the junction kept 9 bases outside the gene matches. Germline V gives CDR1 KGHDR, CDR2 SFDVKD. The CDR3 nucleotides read TGTGCCACCAGTGTCACCGGGACAGGGGCCATCACCGGGGAGCTGTTTTTT. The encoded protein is CATSVTGTGAITGELFF.

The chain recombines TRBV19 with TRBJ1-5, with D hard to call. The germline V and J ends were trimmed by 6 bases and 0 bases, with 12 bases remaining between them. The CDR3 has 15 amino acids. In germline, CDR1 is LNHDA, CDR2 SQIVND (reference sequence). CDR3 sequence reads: CASSPRVNSNQPQHF. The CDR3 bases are TGTGCCAGTAGCCCTAGAGTCAATAGCAATCAGCCCCAGCATTTT.

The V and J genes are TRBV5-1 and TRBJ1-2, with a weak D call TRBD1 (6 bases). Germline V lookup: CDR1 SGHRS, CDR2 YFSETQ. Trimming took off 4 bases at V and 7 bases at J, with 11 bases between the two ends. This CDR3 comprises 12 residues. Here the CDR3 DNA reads TGCGCCAGCAGCGGGAACAGGGTTGGCTACACCTTC. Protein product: CASSGNRVGYTF.

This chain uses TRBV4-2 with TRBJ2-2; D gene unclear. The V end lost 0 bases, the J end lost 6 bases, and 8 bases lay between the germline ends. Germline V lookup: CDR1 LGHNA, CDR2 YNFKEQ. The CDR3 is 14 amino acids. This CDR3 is CASSQDRRAGELFF. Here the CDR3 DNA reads TGTGCCAGCAGCCAAGATCGAAGGGCCGGGGAGCTGTTTTTT.

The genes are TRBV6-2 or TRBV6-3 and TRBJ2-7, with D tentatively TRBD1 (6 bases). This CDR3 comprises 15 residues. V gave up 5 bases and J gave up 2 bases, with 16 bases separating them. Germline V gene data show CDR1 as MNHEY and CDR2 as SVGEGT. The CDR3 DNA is TGTGCCAGCAGTGACCCGGGACAACGCACCTACGAGCAGTACTTC. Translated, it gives CASSDPGQRTYEQYF.

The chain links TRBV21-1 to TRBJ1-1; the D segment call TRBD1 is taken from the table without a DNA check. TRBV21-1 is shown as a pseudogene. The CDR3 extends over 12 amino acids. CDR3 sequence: CASSKWHTEAFF. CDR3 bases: TGTGCCAGCAGCAAGTGGCACACTGAAGCTTTCTTT.

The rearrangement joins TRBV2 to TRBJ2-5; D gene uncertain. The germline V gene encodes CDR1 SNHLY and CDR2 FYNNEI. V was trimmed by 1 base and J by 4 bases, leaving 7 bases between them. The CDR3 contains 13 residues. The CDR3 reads CASSEGGRETQYF. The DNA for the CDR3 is TGTGCCAGCAGTGAAGGGGGTAGAGAGACCCAGTACTTC.

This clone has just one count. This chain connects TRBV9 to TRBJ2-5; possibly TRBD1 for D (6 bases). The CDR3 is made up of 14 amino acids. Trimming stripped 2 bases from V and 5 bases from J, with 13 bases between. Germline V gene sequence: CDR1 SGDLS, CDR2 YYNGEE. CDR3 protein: CASSVSTGYETQYF. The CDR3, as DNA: TGTGCCAGCAGCGTTTCTACAGGGTATGAGACCCAGTACTTC.

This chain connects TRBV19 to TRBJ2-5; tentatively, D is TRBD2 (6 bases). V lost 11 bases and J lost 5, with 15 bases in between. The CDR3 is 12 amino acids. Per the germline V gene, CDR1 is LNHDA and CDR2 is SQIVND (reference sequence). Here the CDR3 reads CAAGQTPETQYF. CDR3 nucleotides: TGTGCCGCGGGGCAGACGCCCGAGACCCAGTACTTC. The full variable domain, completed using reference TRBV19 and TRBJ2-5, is DGGITQSPKYLFRKEGQNVTLSCEQNLNHDAMYWYRQDPGQGLRLIYYSQIVNDFQKGDIAEGYSVSREKKESFPLTVTSAQKNPTAFYLCAAGQTPETQYFGPGTRLLVL.

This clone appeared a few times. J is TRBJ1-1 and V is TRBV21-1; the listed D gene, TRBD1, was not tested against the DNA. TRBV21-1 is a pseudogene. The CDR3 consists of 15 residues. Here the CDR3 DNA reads TGTGCCAGCCGCTCCTTAGTTGGGACAGCCACTGAAGCTTTCTTT. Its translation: CASRSLVGTATEAFF.

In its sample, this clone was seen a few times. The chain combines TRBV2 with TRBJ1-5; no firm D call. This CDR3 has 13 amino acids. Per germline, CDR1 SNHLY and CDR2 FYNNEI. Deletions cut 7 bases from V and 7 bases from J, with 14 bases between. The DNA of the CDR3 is TGTGCCAGCACTCCGTCGTTAGTCCAGCCCCAGCATTTT. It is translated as CASTPSLVQPQHF.

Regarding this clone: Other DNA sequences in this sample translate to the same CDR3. CDR3 region: CASSRGDTQYF. The CDR3 DNA is TGTGCCAGCAGTCGCGGGGATACGCAGTATTTT. V gene TRBV6-5 combines with J gene TRBJ2-3; D possibly corresponds to TRBD2 (5 bases). CDR3 length: 11 residues. Trimming stripped 5 bases from V and 6 bases from J, with 6 bases between. Germline-derived CDR1 and CDR2 are MNHEY and SVGAGI.

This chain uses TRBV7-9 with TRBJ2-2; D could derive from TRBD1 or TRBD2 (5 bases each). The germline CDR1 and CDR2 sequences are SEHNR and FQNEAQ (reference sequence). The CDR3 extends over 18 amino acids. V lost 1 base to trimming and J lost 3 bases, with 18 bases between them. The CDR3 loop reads CASSLGAFGTRYTGELFF. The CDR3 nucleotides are TGTGCCAGCAGCTTAGGGGCCTTCGGGACGAGGTACACCGGGGAGCTGTTTTTT.

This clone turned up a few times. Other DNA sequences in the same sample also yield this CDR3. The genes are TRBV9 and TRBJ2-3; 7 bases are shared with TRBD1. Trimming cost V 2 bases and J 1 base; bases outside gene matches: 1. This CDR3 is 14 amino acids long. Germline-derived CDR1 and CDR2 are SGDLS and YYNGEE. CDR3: CASSVGQGTDTQYF. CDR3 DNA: TGTGCCAGCAGCGTTGGACAGGGCACAGATACGCAGTATTTT.

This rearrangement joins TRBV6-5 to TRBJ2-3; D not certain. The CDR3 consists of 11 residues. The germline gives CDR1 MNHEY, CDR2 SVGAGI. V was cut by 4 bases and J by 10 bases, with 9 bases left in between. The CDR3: CASSSLTAQYF. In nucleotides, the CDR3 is TGTGCCAGCAGTTCCTTAACCGCGCAGTATTTT.

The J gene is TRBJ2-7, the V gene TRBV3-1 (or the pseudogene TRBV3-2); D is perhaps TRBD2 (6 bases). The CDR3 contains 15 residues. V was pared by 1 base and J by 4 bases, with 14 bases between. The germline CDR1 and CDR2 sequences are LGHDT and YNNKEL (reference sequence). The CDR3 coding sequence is TGTGCCAGCAGCCAAGTCATCGGGAGTTTGTACGAGCAGTACTTC. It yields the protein CASSQVIGSLYEQYF.

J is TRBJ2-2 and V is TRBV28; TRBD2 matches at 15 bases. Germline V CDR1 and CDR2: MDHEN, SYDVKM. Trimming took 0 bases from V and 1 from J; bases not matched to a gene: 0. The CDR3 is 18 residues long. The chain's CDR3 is CASSLWGLAGGNTGELFF. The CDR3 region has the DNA TGTGCCAGCAGTTTATGGGGACTAGCGGGAGGGAACACCGGGGAGCTGTTTTTT.

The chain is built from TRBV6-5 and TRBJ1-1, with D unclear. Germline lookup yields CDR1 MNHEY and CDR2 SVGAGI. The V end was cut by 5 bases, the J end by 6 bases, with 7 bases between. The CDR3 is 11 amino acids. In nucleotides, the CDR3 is TGTGCCAGCAGTAGGCTCGCTGAAGCTTTCTTT. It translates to CASSRLAEAFF.

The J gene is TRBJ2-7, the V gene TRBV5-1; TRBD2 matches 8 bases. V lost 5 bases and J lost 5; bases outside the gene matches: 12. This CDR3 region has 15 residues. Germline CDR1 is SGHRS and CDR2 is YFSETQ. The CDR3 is CASSLGLARSNEQYF. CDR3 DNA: TGCGCCAGCAGTCTAGGACTAGCTAGGTCCAACGAGCAGTACTTC.

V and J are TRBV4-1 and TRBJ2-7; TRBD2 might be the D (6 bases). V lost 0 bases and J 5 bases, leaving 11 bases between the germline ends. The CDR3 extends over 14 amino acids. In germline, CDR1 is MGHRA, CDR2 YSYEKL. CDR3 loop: CASSQEGLLNEQYF. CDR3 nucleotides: TGCGCCAGCAGCCAAGAGGGACTTCTCAACGAGCAGTACTTC.